The clone carrying this T cell receptor beta chain was counted ten times or more. What it recognizes is unknown. The CDR3 is 15 residues long. Trimming cost V 4 bases and J 2 bases; bases outside gene matches: 4. This entry belongs to a study of T-cell memory formation after mild COVID-19. On the study more broadly: The TCR clusters were mostly specific to one donor.

General study points: Contracting CD4+ clones sat mainly in CM and EM; CD8+ in EMRA. Some responding clones appeared in pre-infection memory, suggesting cross-reactive memory joined.

5'RACE primed from the constant segment yielded TCR alpha and TCR beta cDNA libraries bearing sample barcodes and UMIs. One entry per CDR3 protein results from TCRdb running MiXCR on the 5' RACE reads. This sample has roughly 130,000 distinct CDR3 sequences, with approximately 5.9% found just once. Sequencing was carried out using PBMCs or a T cell subset sorted from them (not recorded which). This chain connects TRBV12-3 or TRBV12-4 to TRBJ2-7; 11 bases line up with TRBD2. The receptor's source is an adult woman who had mild COVID-19 (a few samples of this study predate the infection). Cell type and time point are not known. The chain's CDR3 is CASSSPTSGAYEQYF. CDR3 sequence (DNA): TGTGCCAGCAGTTCCCCGACTAGCGGGGCCTACGAGCAGTACTTC.